The clone carrying this T cell receptor beta chain was seen a handful of times. This sample is part of a study of T-cell reconstitution after alpha-beta-depleted transplantation in children. Unique molecular identifiers were incorporated into the prepared TCRbeta library. Each CDR3 protein gets one entry after TCRdb re-called the PCR reads with MiXCR. The sample carries some 490,000 distinct CDR3 sequences, 9.5% to 15% recorded once. CDR3 length: 15 residues. The germline V gene encodes CDR1 MNHEY and CDR2 SVGEGT. The V and J ends lost 6 bases and 3 bases, in that order; junction bases with no gene match: 9.

This sequence originates from a human donor who donated a stem cell graft to a child with combined immunodeficiency. V is TRBV6-2 or TRBV6-3 and J is TRBJ2-7; 9 positions agree with TRBD1. The source material was PBMCs from the stem cell graft donor, sampled from the stem cell graft. For the CDR3, the DNA is TGTGCCAGCAGACTGGGACAGGGAGTTAGCTACGAGCAGTACTTC. Its protein product is CASRLGQGVSYEQYF.